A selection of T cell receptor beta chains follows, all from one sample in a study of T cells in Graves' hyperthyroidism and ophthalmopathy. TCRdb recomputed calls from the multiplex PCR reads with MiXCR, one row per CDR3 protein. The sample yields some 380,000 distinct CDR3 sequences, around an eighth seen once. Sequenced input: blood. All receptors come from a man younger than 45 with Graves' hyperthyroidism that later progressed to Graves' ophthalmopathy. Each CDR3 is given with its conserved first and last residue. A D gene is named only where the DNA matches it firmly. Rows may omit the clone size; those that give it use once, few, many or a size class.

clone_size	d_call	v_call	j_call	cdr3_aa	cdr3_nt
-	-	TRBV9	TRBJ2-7	CASSPNGGTYEQYF	TGTGCCAGCAGCCCCAACGGGGGAACCTACGAGCAGTACTTC
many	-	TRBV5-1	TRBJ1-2	CASSFTTLVGGYTF	TGCGCCAGCAGCTTTACCACACTGGTAGGAGGCTACACCTTC
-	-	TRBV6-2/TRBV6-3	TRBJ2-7	CASRQLQGRGQYF	TGTGCCAGCAGACAGCTACAGGGCCGGGGGCAGTACTTC
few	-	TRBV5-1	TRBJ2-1	CASRRRDNEQFF	TGCGCCAGCAGGCGCAGGGACAATGAGCAGTTCTTC
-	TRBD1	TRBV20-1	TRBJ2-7	CSARRTGTYEQYF	TGCAGTGCTCGGCGGACAGGAACCTACGAGCAGTACTTC
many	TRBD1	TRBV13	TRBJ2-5	CASSFGTGGETQYF	TGTGCCAGCAGCTTCGGGACAGGGGGTGAGACCCAGTACTTC
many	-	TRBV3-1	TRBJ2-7	CASSLRQVSYEQYF	TGTGCCAGCAGCCTCCGACAGGTCTCCTACGAGCAGTACTTC
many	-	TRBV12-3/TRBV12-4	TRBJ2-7	CASSLWTTADEQYF	TGTGCCAGCAGTCTTTGGACAACGGCGGACGAGCAGTACTTC
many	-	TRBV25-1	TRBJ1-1	CASSEYQDTEAFF	TGTGCCAGCAGTGAATATCAGGACACTGAAGCTTTCTTT
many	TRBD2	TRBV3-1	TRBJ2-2	CASSQGLAGGANTGELFF	TGTGCCAGCAGCCAAGGATTAGCGGGGGGCGCGAACACCGGGGAGCTGTTTTTT
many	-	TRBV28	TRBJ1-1	CASSFSTPGAEAFF	TGTGCCAGCAGTTTCTCGACCCCGGGGGCTGAAGCTTTCTTT
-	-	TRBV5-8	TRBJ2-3	CASSSLLRGRTDTQYF	TGTGCCAGCAGCTCCCTCTTGAGGGGCCGCACAGATACGCAGTATTTT
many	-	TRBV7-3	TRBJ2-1	CASSLTTVGEQFF	TGTGCCAGCAGCTTAACGACTGTCGGTGAGCAGTTCTTC
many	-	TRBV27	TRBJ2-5	CASSTRDNYPKETQYF	TGTGCCAGCAGTACCCGGGACAACTACCCCAAAGAGACCCAGTACTTC
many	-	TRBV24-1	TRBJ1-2	CATSDTGPSWSYTF	TGTGCCACCAGTGATACCGGACCGTCTTGGAGCTACACCTTC
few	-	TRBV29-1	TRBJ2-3	CSVAQTGDTQYF	TGCAGCGTTGCTCAGACGGGGGATACGCAGTATTTT
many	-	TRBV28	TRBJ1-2	CASSLSITTGNYGYTF	TGTGCCAGCAGTTTATCGATCACGACAGGAAACTATGGCTACACCTTC
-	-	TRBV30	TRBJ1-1	CAWSPGAEAFF	TGTGCCTGGAGTCCAGGGGCGGAAGCTTTCTTT
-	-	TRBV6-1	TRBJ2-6	CASSFTDRVGGANVLTF	TGTGCCAGCAGCTTTACGGACCGGGTCGGTGGGGCCAACGTCCTGACTTTC
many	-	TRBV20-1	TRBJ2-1	CSARVANEQFF	TGCAGTGCTAGAGTGGCCAATGAGCAGTTCTTC
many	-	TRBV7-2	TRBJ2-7	CASRGDSYEQYF	TGTGCCAGCAGGGGCGACAGTTACGAGCAGTACTTC
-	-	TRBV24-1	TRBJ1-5	CATSDLNSNQPQHF	TGTGCCACCAGTGACCTGAATAGCAATCAGCCCCAGCATTTT
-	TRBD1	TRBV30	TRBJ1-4	CAWTTGVSMEKLFF	TGTGCCTGGACTACAGGGGTGTCGATGGAAAAACTGTTTTTT
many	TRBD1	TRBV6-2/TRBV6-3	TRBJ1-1	CASSGGGPNTEAFF	TGTGCCAGCAGTGGAGGGGGCCCGAACACTGAAGCTTTCTTT
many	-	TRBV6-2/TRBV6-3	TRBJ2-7	CASSYSLAVAPSYEQYF	TGTGCCAGCAGTTACTCGCTGGCAGTAGCGCCTTCCTACGAGCAGTACTTC
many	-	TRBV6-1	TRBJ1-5	CASSGVRNSNQPQHF	TGTGCCAGCAGTGGCGTGCGTAATAGCAATCAGCCCCAGCATTTT
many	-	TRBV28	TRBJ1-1	CASGETEASEAFF	TGTGCCAGCGGAGAAACGGAGGCGAGTGAAGCTTTCTTT
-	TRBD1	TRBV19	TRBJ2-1	CASSKRTGNEQFF	TGTGCCAGTAGTAAAAGGACAGGGAATGAGCAGTTCTTC
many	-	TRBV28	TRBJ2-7	CASSLTDSYEQYF	TGTGCCAGCAGTTTAACAGACTCCTACGAGCAGTACTTC
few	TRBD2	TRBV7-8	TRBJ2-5	CASSTNGLAGVETQYF	TGTGCCAGCAGCACGAACGGACTAGCGGGGGTTGAGACCCAGTACTTC
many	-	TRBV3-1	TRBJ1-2	CASKGDANYGYTF	TGTGCCAGCAAGGGGGACGCTAACTATGGCTACACCTTC
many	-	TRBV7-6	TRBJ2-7	CASSASPDPGYEQYF	TGTGCCAGCAGCGCAAGCCCCGACCCGGGTTACGAGCAGTACTTC
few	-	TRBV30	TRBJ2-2	CAWRAERELFF	TGTGCCTGGAGAGCCGAAAGGGAGCTGTTTTTT
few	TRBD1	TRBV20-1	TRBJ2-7	CSARPWDSYEQYF	TGCAGTGCTAGGCCCTGGGACAGCTACGAGCAGTACTTC
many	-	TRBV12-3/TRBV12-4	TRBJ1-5	CASSLEEGNQPQHF	TGTGCCAGCAGTTTAGAGGAGGGCAATCAGCCCCAGCATTTT
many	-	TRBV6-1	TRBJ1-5	CASRQAGQPQHF	TGTGCCAGCAGACAGGCGGGTCAGCCCCAGCATTTT
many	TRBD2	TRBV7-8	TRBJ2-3	CASSSTTSGGANTQYF	TGTGCCAGCAGCTCTACGACTAGCGGGGGGGCGAATACGCAGTATTTT
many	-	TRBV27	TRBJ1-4	CASSPRTGEKLFF	TGTGCCAGCAGTCCCCGAACCGGTGAAAAACTGTTTTTT
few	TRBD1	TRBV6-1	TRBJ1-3	CASRAGTDFFGNTIYF	TGTGCCAGCAGAGCCGGGACAGATTTCTTTGGAAACACCATATATTTT
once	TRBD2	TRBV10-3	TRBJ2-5	CAIRTSGGQETQYF	TGTGCCATCAGGACTAGCGGGGGTCAAGAGACCCAGTACTTC
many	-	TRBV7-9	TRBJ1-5	CASSPSLVEPQHF	TGTGCCAGCAGCCCGTCCTTAGTGGAGCCCCAGCATTTT
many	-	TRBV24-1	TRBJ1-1	CATSDSVAGAFF	TGTGCCACCAGTGATTCGGTAGCGGGAGCTTTCTTT
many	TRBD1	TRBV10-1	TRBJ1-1	CASSQGQGAPEAFF	TGCGCCAGCAGCCAAGGACAGGGTGCCCCTGAAGCTTTCTTT
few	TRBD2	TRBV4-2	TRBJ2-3	CASSPRLAGGPGTDTQYF	TGTGCCAGCAGCCCGAGACTAGCGGGGGGGCCCGGCACAGATACGCAGTATTTT
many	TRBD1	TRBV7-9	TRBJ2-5	CASSRTGVETQYF	TGTGCCAGCAGCCGGACAGGGGTTGAGACCCAGTACTTC
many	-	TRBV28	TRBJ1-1	CASSAFRGANTEAFF	TGTGCCAGCAGTGCGTTTCGAGGGGCGAACACTGAAGCTTTCTTT
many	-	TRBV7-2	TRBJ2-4	CASSLVGAMNPKNIQYF	TGTGCCAGCAGCTTAGTGGGGGCCATGAATCCCAAAAACATTCAGTACTTC
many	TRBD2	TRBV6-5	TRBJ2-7	CASSYSTGRSTYEQYF	TGTGCCAGCAGTTACTCCACCGGGAGGTCAACCTACGAGCAGTACTTC
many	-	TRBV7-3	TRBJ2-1	CASSHREVGFDEQFF	TGTGCCAGCAGCCACAGGGAGGTGGGTTTTGACGAGCAGTTCTTC
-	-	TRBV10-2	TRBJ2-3	CASSEIWLNTDTQYF	TGCGCCAGCAGTGAAATTTGGCTAAACACAGATACGCAGTATTTT
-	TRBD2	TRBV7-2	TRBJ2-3	CASSSSGVSTDTQYF	TGTGCCAGCAGCTCTAGCGGGGTTAGCACAGATACGCAGTATTTT
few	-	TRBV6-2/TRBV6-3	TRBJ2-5	CASSFAGAGETQYF	TGTGCCAGCAGTTTCGCAGGGGCTGGAGAGACCCAGTACTTC
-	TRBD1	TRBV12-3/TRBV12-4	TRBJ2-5	CASSSDRATQYF	TGTGCCAGCAGTTCGGACAGGGCGACCCAGTACTTC
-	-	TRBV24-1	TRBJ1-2	CVTSDLDGYTF	TGTGTCACCAGTGATTTGGATGGCTACACCTTC
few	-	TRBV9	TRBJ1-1	CASSVEAGTEAFF	TGTGCCAGCAGCGTAGAGGCAGGGACTGAAGCTTTCTTT